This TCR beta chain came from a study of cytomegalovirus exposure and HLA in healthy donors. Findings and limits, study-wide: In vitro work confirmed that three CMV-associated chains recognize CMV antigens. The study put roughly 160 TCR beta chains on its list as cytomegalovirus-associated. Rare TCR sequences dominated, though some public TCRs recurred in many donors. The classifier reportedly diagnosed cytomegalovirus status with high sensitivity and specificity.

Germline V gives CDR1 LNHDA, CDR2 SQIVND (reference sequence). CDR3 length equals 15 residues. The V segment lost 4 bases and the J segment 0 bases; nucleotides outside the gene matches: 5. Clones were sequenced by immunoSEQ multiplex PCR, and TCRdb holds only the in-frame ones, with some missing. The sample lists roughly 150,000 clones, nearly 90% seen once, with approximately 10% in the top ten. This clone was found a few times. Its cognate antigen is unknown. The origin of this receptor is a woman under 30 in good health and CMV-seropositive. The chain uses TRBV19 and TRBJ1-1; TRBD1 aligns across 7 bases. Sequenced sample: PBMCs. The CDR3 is CASSTQGQMNTEAFF. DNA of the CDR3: TGTGCCAGTAGTACACAGGGACAGATGAACACTGAAGCTTTCTTT.